This TCR beta chain was recovered during a study of T cells in localized non-small cell lung cancer. Only a few counts were recorded for this clone. Clones were read by immunoSEQ multiplex PCR, and TCRdb kept only the in-frame ones, dropping some. The sample shows tens of thousands of clones, about four fifths of them seen only once. The germline gives CDR1 SNHLY, CDR2 FYNNEI. The CDR3 sequence is 14 residues long. V lost 6 bases and J 4 bases, leaving 15 bases between the germline ends. The specimen comprised peripheral blood, sampled before any cancer treatment. This rearrangement joins TRBV2 to TRBJ1-1; D perhaps matches TRBD1 (6 bases). The clonotype was recovered from a man between 40 and 75 years old with stage I lung adenocarcinoma. The CDR3 region is CASSPQAGATEAFF. In nucleotides, the CDR3 is TGTGCCAGCAGCCCTCAGGCGGGGGCCACTGAAGCTTTCTTT.